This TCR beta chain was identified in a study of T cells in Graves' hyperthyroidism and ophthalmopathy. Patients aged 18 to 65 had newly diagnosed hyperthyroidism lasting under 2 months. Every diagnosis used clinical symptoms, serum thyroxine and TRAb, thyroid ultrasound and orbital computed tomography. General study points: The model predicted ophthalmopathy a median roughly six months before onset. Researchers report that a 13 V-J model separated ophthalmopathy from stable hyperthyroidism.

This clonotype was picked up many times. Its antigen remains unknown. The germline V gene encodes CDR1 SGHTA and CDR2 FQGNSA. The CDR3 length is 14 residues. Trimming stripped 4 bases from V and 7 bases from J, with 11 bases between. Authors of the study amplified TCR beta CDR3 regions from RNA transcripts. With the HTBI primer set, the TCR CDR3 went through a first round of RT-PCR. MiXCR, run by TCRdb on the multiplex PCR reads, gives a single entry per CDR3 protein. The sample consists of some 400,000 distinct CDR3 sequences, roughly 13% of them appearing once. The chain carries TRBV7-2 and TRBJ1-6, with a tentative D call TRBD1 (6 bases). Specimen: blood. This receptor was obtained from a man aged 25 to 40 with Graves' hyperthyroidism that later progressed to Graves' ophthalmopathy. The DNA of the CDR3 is TGTGCCAGCAGCTGGACCGACAGGAATTCACCCCTCCACTTT. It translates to CASSWTDRNSPLHF.